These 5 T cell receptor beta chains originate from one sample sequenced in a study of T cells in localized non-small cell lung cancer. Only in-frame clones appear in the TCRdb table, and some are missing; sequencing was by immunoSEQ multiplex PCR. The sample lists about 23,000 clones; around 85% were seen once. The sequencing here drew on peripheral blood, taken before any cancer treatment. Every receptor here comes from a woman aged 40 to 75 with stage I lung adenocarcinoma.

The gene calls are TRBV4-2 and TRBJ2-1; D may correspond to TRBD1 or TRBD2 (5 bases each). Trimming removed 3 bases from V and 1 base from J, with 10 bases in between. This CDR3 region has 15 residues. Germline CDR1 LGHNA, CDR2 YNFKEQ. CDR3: CASSQGTGSYNEQFF. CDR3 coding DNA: TGTGCCAGCAGCCAGGGGACGGGGTCCTACAATGAGCAGTTCTTC.

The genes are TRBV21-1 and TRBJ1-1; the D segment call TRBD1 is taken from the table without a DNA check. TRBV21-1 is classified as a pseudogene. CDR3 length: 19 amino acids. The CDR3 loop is CASSNAEQGQGPVNTEAFF. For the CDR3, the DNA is TGTGCCAGCAGCAACGCGGAGCAGGGACAGGGGCCCGTGAACACTGAAGCTTTCTTT.

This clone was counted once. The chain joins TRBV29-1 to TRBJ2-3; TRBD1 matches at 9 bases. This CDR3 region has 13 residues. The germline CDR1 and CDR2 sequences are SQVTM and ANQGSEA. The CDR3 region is CCGGTGSTDTQYF. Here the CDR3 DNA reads TGCTGTGGCGGGACAGGGAGCACAGATACGCAGTATTTT.

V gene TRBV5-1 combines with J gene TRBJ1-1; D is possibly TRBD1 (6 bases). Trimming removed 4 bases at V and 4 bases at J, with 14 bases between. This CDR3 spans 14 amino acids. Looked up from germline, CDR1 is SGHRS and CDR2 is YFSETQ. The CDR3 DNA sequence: TGCGCCAGCAGCAACGGACAAGGGGGCACTGAAGCTTTCTTT. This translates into CASSNGQGGTEAFF.

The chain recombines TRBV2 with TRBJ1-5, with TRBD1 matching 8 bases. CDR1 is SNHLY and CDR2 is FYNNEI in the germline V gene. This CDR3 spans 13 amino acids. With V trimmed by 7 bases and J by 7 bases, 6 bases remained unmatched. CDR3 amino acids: CASKLGQVQPQHF. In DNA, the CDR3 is TGTGCCAGCAAATTGGGACAGGTCCAGCCCCAGCATTTT.